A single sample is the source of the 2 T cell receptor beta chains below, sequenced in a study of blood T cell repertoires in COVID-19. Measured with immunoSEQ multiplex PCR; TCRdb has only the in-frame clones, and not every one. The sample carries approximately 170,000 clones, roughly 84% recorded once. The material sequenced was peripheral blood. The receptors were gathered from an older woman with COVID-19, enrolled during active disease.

The CDR3 here is CASRPPSLRAFF. CDR3 DNA sequence: TGTGCCAGCCGCCCCCCTAGCCTCAGGGCTTTCTTT. V gene TRBV28 combines with J gene TRBJ1-1; D is unclear. The CDR3 consists of 12 residues. The germline V gene encodes CDR1 MDHEN and CDR2 SYDVKM. V was clipped by 8 bases and J by 11 bases, with 18 bases between them. Using reference TRBV28 and TRBJ1-1 for the parts outside the CDR3, the full variable domain is DVKVTQSSRYLVKRTGEKVFLECVQDMDHENMFWYRQDPGLGLRLIYFSYDVKMKEKGDIPEGYSVSREKKERFSLILESASTNQTSMYLCASRPPSLRAFFGQGTRLTVV.

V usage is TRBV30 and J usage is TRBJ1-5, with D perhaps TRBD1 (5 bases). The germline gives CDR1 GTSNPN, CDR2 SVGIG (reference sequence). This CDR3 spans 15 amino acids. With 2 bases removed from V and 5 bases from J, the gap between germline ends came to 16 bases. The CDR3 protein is CAWSKQGQGDQPQHF. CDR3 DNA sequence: TGTGCCTGGAGTAAACAAGGCCAGGGTGATCAGCCCCAGCATTTT. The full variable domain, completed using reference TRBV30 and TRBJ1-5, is SQTIHQWPATLVQPVGSPLSLECTVEGTSNPNLYWYRQAAGRGLQLLFYSVGIGQISSEVPQNLSASRPQDRQFILSSKKLLLSDSGFYLCAWSKQGQGDQPQHFGDGTRLSIL.